This T cell receptor beta chain appears in the sequencing data of a study of blood T cell repertoires in COVID-19 (TCRdb year 2020). Regarding the study in general: Samples from collaborators originated in the United States, Italy and Spain and spanned both the acute and convalescent phases of COVID-19. The prospective study material was composed of cDNA or gDNA derived from T cells, B-cell-depleted T cells, or PBMCs. Deeply sampled blood TCRbeta repertoires from subjects exposed to, actively infected with, or recovered from COVID-19 were included in the dataset. The repertoires were made available in a free public database intended to serve as a resource for research on the immune response to SARS-CoV-2. Samples were obtained from the ongoing ImmuneRACE study (first 160 participants) and from roughly 1,300 subjects provided by 6 global collaborators. A de-identified subject ID, COVID-19 status, age in years and sex were almost always included in the sample metadata. HLA class I and class II types, where available, came from metadata supplied by the sample provider rather than from assay-based typing.

With respect to this clone: What this receptor recognizes is not known. Base qualities are not provided; no much larger clone lies one nucleotide away.

CDR3 length: 11 amino acids, cysteine to phenylalanine. The only DNA kept is the CDR3, 33 bases in frame from the first base. The germline V gene encodes CDR1 DFQATT and CDR2 SNEGSKA (reference sequence). V is clipped by 6 bases and J by 2 bases, and the sequence between their germline boundaries is 4 bases long. The paper as a whole reports these results and caveats: How much clinical and demographic metadata was included differed by source and by participant, and the metadata was provided uncurated.

Whole blood was collected in K2EDTA tubes by collaborating institutions according to the institutions' own protocols. Collaborator samples were shipped for TCRbeta analysis as frozen whole blood, isolated PBMCs, or DNA extracted from either sample type. TCRbeta CDR3 regions were amplified from genomic DNA by means of the immunoSEQ Assay, a bias-controlled multiplex PCR. The study's own analysis went as follows. The number of nucleated cells in each sample was estimated by amplification of reference gene primers within the assay. Sequence reads were collapsed and filtered to measure the absolute abundance of every unique TCRbeta CDR3 rearrangement. For each sample, productive Simpson clonality was calculated by taking the square root of Simpson's diversity index across productive rearrangements. In TCRdb, the immuneACCESS table is reduced to in-frame sequences with V and J assigned. These tables do not hold every clone; where another copy was compared, an unresolved V gene accounts for under half, and the others remain unexplained. The V and J calls and clone size come from that table; D and trimming were worked out from the DNA. In all, the sample holds more than 85,000 clones, and more than 65% of those were seen once. About 23% of the sample belongs to the ten largest clones.

The sequence derives from a man aged 80 or over with active or convalescent COVID-19. The sequenced sample was peripheral blood. Recombination connected TRBV20-1 to TRBJ1-4; there is no confident call for the D gene. This receptor carries the CDR3 CSAPTNEKLFF. The DNA sequence follows: TGCAGTGCCCCTACTAATGAAAAACTGTTTTTT.